This T cell receptor beta chain was recovered during a study of shared clonotypes between healthy human individuals. The method was immunoSEQ multiplex PCR; TCRdb's version includes in-frame clones alone and lacks a portion of them. The table shows 550,000 to 650,000 clones, with 95% to 96% occurring only once. As regards this clone: Its antigen remains unknown.

This CDR3 is 16 amino acids long. Positively selected for CCR7, the CD45RO-negative cells used as naive CD8 cells excluded terminally differentiated effector memory CD45RA+ cells. Study-level results: Among donors, clonotype sharing was expected to be affected by sequencing depth. A generally larger estimated richness was seen in naive subsets than in memory subsets. It was observed that 5% to 6% of naive CD4 clonotypes were shared across several donors.

This chain joins TRBV21-1 and TRBJ1-2. TRBV21-1 is a recognized pseudogene. The sample was naive CD8+ T cells sorted from blood. This TCR came from a woman under 40 in good health. The CDR3 region has the DNA TGTGCCAGCAGCAACGGCGGGGGGGAGGATAACTATGGCTACACCTTC. Its protein product is CASSNGGGEDNYGYTF.